This is a list of T cell receptor beta chains from one sample in a study of monozygotic twins with inflammatory bowel disease. TCRdb re-called the 5' RACE reads; every CDR3 protein appears as one record, without DNA. This table holds approximately 330,000 distinct CDR3 sequences. The specimen was blood. These receptors were collected from a human donor with ulcerative colitis or Crohn's disease, or a healthy co-twin of an affected twin (not recorded which). Each CDR3 is given with its conserved first and last residue.

V gene	J gene	CDR3 protein
TRBV18	TRBJ2-5	CASSRDGAGKTQYF
TRBV5-5	TRBJ2-5	CASTLQRTGNRETQYF
TRBV14	TRBJ1-6	CASSQAGSSYNSPLHF
TRBV12-3/TRBV12-4	TRBJ1-2	CASSWRQGARLHYGYTF
TRBV5-1	TRBJ2-7	CASSQTGSEQYF
TRBV4-3	TRBJ2-3	CASSQVARGTDTQYF
TRBV18	TRBJ1-2	CASSPGTDRGGYTF
TRBV7-2	TRBJ2-7	CASSLGVGRTAYEQYF
TRBV20-1	TRBJ2-3	CSARSLSGGSLTDTQYF
TRBV5-1	TRBJ2-3	CASSSLGTGSTDTQYF
TRBV5-1	TRBJ2-7	CASSLMGTYYEQYF
TRBV27	TRBJ2-1	CASSTSWVYNEQFF
TRBV12-3/TRBV12-4	TRBJ1-2	CASSASGTGEGFAF
TRBV4-1	TRBJ2-7	CASSQDPNRGSSYEQYF
TRBV4-3	TRBJ1-2	CASSQDSQGNRVDGYTF
TRBV25-1	TRBJ2-5	CASSENRGGSETQYF
TRBV6-5	TRBJ2-3	CASSYFSSGGRSDTQYF
TRBV2	TRBJ2-2	CASTGRKNTGELFF
TRBV6-2/TRBV6-3	TRBJ2-6	CASSYASGANVLTF
TRBV25-1	TRBJ2-4	CASSGLGTLLAKNIQYF
TRBV6-5	TRBJ1-5	CASSYGAGGQPQHF
TRBV15	TRBJ2-7	CATSREILAATYEQYF
TRBV19	TRBJ2-7	CASRVQGQSEQYF
TRBV28	TRBJ2-5	CASRTRRGTKTQYF
TRBV6-5	TRBJ2-7	CASSSMSYEQYF
TRBV28	TRBJ2-7	CASSPPVDEQYF
TRBV7-2	TRBJ2-7	CASSTLTTSRQYF
TRBV10-3	TRBJ2-2	CAISGSVTNTGELFF
TRBV6-1	TRBJ2-1	CATADQGALFDEQFF
TRBV5-4	TRBJ2-3	CASSPTRDRSTDTQYF
TRBV5-1	TRBJ2-2	CASSLQPPDRSSVDRTDTGELFF
TRBV18	TRBJ2-5	CASSPDRLETQYF
TRBV5-1	TRBJ1-1	CASSLARVAGTEAFF
TRBV3-1	TRBJ2-5	CASRDYSSGRQETQYF
TRBV3-1	TRBJ2-1	CASSRPGTALRQFF
TRBV7-9	TRBJ2-1	CASSSQTSYEQFF
TRBV20-1	TRBJ2-4	CSALAAKNIQYF
TRBV5-4	TRBJ2-3	CASSRTQLAGGTDTQYF
TRBV12-3/TRBV12-4	TRBJ1-5	CASSRTDYGNQPQHF
TRBV20-1	TRBJ2-6	CSARDRTSGANVLTF
TRBV28	TRBJ1-4	CASSGGQINEKLFF
TRBV7-9	TRBJ2-5	CASSSGGVQETQYF
TRBV30	TRBJ1-1	CAWSRDLGTEAFF
TRBV7-9	TRBJ1-1	CASSWGGTEAFF
TRBV10-3	TRBJ1-1	CAIGGPGRNTEAFF
TRBV4-2	TRBJ1-1	CASSRSQQKNTEAFF
TRBV19	TRBJ2-7	CASSTSGIAFYEQYF
TRBV5-1	TRBJ2-7	CASSLAGEEQYF
TRBV15	TRBJ2-1	CATSRRQGLYNEQFF
TRBV5-1	TRBJ2-7	CASSLTLGGPYEQYF
TRBV6-1	TRBJ2-1	CASSRTSGGANEQFF
TRBV7-2	TRBJ2-7	CASAVQATSSYEQYF
TRBV2	TRBJ2-7	CARGGRNEQYF
TRBV10-1	TRBJ2-7	CATQQGTAGEQYF
TRBV25-1	TRBJ1-5	CASSAPGGRGQPQHF
TRBV20-1	TRBJ2-3	CSARDWASGSPYTQYF
TRBV7-2	TRBJ2-4	CASSTGAKNIQYF
TRBV7-3	TRBJ1-1	CASSSEASFNTEAFF